A selection of T cell receptor beta chains follows, all from one sample in a study of cytomegalovirus exposure and HLA in healthy donors. Using immunoSEQ multiplex PCR, the repertoire was profiled, and TCRdb retains in-frame clones only, with some absent. The data hold hundreds of thousands of clones, with approximately 90% observed a single time. The sample was PBMCs. The origin of the receptors is a woman aged 18-35 years in good health and CMV-seronegative. The CDR3 runs from the conserved cysteine through the conserved F or W. The order of the fields is V gene, CDR3 protein.

v_gene: TRBV6-1
CDR3aa: CASSVGGEGTYEQYF

v_gene: TRBV5-4
CDR3aa: CASSLKTGAGGDTQYF

v_gene: TRBV2
CDR3aa: CASTPGGGAAGANVLTF

v_gene: TRBV6-6
CDR3aa: CASSSSTNTEAFF

v_gene: TRBV6-1
CDR3aa: CASSETGEPDTQYF

v_gene: TRBV7-8
CDR3aa: CASSIGGRSYEQYF

v_gene: TRBV27
CDR3aa: CASCAFFGGPLHF

v_gene: TRBV5-1
CDR3aa: CASSFGRGLANIYNEQFF

v_gene: TRBV18
CDR3aa: CASSRGQGKDYGYTF

v_gene: TRBV10-3
CDR3aa: CAISESTGGNYGYTF

v_gene: TRBV2
CDR3aa: CASSERGHLNTEAFF

v_gene: TRBV27
CDR3aa: CASSLFFGSGGQNTGELFF

v_gene: TRBV5-1
CDR3aa: CASSLAGQGRMNTEAFF

v_gene: TRBV9
CDR3aa: CASSVGLFDTQYF

v_gene: TRBV2
CDR3aa: CASSVGQGRNEQYF

v_gene: TRBV18
CDR3aa: CASSQIGGGSREAFF

v_gene: TRBV11-2
CDR3aa: CASSLGASGGQETQYF

v_gene: TRBV11-2
CDR3aa: CASSLPPDLSTEAFF

v_gene: TRBV6-6
CDR3aa: CASSASTGQTQYF

v_gene: TRBV20-1
CDR3aa: CSTPQGTGYTF

v_gene: TRBV19
CDR3aa: CASVRVTGFTGELFF

v_gene: TRBV9
CDR3aa: CASSVGAGDYGYTF

v_gene: TRBV2
CDR3aa: CASSEWPNTGELFF

v_gene: TRBV2
CDR3aa: CASSSGPLRGHGGNEQFF

v_gene: TRBV5-1
CDR3aa: CASSTEGGVRGAFF

v_gene: TRBV7-8
CDR3aa: CASSLRGSSTDTQYF

v_gene: TRBV2
CDR3aa: CASSGLAGQFF

v_gene: TRBV9
CDR3aa: CASSVLDSQETQYF

v_gene: TRBV9
CDR3aa: CASSIGTGGFNEQYF

v_gene: TRBV15
CDR3aa: CATSKGHDSNQPQHF

v_gene: TRBV9
CDR3aa: CASSVADWQPQHF